This TCR beta chain was recovered during a study of tumor and adjacent non-tumor tissue in lung cancer. About the study: Samples averaged roughly 4.2 million productive TCRbeta reads each. Study observations and caveats: TCR diversity was significantly greater in tumor than normal lung tissue.

In this sample, this clonotype turned up a few times. Its target is not known. The library came from three nested PCR rounds adapted from ARM-PCR protocols. TCRdb re-analysed the multiplex PCR reads in MiXCR, keeping a single row per CDR3 protein. Among about 93,000 distinct CDR3 sequences listed, around 57% were seen once. This sample's RNA came from whole unsorted tissue. The CDR3 spans 16 residues. Looked up from germline, CDR1 is KGHDR and CDR2 is SFDVKD. With 1 base removed from V and 2 bases from J, the gap between germline ends came to 11 bases. Material for sequencing was lung tumor tissue. The receptor was derived from a man between 65 and 85 years old with non-small cell lung cancer. The chain employs TRBV24-1 and TRBJ2-1; a weak D match, TRBD1 (6 bases). The CDR3 DNA reads TGTGCCACCAGTGATTTAGGGGGAGTAACCTACAATGAGCAGTTCTTC. Its translation is CATSDLGGVTYNEQFF.